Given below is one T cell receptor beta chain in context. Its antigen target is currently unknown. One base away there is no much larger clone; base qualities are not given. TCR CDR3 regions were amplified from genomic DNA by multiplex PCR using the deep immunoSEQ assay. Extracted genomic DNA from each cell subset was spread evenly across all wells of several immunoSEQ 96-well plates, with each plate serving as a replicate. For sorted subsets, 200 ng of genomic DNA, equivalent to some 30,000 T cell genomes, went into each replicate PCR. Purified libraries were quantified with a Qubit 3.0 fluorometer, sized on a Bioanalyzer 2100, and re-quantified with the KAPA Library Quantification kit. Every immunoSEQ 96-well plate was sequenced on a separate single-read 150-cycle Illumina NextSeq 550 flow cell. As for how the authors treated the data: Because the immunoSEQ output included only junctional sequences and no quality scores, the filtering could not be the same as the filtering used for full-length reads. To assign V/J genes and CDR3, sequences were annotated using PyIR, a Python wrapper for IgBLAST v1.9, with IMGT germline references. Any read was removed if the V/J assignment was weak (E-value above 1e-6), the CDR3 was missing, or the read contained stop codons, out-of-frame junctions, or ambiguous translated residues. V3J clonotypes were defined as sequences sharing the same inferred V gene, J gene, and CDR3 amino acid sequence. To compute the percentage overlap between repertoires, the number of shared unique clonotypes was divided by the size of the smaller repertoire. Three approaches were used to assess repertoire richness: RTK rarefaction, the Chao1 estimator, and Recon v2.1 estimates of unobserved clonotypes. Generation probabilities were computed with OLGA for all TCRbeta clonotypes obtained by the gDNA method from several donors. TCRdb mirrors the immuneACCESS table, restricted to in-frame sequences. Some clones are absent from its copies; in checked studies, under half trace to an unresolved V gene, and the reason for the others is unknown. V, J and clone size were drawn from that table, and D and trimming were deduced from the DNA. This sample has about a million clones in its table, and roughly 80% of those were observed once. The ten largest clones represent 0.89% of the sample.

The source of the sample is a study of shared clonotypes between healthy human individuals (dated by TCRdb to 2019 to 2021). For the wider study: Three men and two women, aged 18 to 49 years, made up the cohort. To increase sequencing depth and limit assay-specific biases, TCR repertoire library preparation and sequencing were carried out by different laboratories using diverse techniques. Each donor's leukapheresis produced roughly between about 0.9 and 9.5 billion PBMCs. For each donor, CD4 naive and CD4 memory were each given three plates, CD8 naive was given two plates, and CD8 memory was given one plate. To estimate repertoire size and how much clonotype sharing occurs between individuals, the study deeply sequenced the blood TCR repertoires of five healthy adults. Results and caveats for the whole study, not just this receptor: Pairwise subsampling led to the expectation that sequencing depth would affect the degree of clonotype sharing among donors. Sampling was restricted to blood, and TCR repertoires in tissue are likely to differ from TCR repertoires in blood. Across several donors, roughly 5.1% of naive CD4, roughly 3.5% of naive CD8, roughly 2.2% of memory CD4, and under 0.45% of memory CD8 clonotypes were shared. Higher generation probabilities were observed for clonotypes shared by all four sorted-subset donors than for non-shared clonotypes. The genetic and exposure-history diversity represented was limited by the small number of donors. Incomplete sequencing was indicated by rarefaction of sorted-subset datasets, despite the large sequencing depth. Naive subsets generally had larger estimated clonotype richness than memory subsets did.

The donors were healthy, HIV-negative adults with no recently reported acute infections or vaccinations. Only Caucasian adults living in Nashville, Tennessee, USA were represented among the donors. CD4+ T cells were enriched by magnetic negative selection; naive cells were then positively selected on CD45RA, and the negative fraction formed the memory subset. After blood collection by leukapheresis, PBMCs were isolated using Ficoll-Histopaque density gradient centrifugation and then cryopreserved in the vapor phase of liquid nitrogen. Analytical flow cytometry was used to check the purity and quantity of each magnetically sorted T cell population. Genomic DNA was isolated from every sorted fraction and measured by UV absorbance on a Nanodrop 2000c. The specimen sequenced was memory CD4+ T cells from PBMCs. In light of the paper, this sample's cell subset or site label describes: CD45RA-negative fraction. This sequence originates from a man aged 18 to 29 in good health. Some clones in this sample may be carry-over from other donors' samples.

The DNA reads TGCAGCGAGTCCCTAACTAGCGGGAGTTTTCCAGATACGCAGTATTTT. Its amino acids are CSESLTSGSFPDTQYF. The chain joins TRBV29-1 to TRBJ2-3, and 11 bases in between align with TRBD2. Taken from the germline V gene, the CDR1 and CDR2 loops are SQVTM and ANQGSEA. The CDR3 covers 16 residues, taking in both the cysteine and the phenylalanine. The CDR3 DNA has 48 bases and is translated from base 1. V trim: 7 bases; J trim: 4 bases; unmatched bases: 13.